The 24 T cell receptor beta chains below come from one sample, sequenced in a study of cytomegalovirus exposure and HLA in healthy donors. PCR amplification relied on 60 Vbeta primers (plus 13 Jbeta primers). Here immunoSEQ multiplex PCR was the method, and the copy in TCRdb shows in-frame clones only, minus some. The sample totals 40,000 or so clones. Sequenced material: PBMCs. The receptor set was obtained from a male donor in good health and CMV-seronegative.

The rearrangement links TRBV19 to TRBJ2-5; D gene uncertain. CDR1 and CDR2 from the germline V gene are LNHDA and SQIVND (reference sequence). The CDR3 is 13 amino acids. Trimming stripped 5 bases from V and 5 bases from J, with 12 bases between. Written as DNA, the CDR3 is TGTGCCAGTAGTGTCGCCAAGAGGGAGACCCAGTACTTC. It yields the protein CASSVAKRETQYF.

The chain is built from TRBV19 and TRBJ1-4; 9 bases map to TRBD1. CDR1 LNHDA and CDR2 SQIVND come from the germline V gene (reference sequence). This CDR3 spans 14 amino acids. The junction had 4 bases not matched to a gene; V was cut back by 3 bases and J by 8 bases. The CDR3 nucleotides read TGTGCCAGTAGTATGGGACAGGGTAGAGAAAAACTGTTTTTT. Its protein is CASSMGQGREKLFF.

V is TRBV10-3 and J is TRBJ1-5; TRBD1 is a possible D gene (6 bases). The ends were cut back, 8 bases at V and 0 bases at J, with 14 bases in the middle. This CDR3 has 15 residues. CDR1 ENHRY and CDR2 SYGVKD come from the germline V gene. CDR3: CAIGDRDNSNQPQHF. CDR3 coding DNA: TGTGCCATCGGGGACCGGGACAATAGCAATCAGCCCCAGCATTTT.

CDR3 sequence: CASSSTRDTSNQPQHF. The CDR3 nucleotides are TGTGCCAGCAGCTCGACCCGGGACACTAGCAATCAGCCCCAGCATTTT. The chain uses TRBV5-5 and TRBJ1-5; D is possibly TRBD1 (6 bases). The CDR3 spans 16 residues. The V gene lost 3 bases and the J gene lost 0 bases, with 13 bases spanning the gap. In germline, CDR1 is SGHKS, CDR2 YYEKEE (reference sequence).

The chain links TRBV5-1 to TRBJ2-5; TRBD2 matches at 13 bases. Germline loops: CDR1 SGHRS, CDR2 YFSETQ. With V trimmed by 1 base and J by 1 base, 1 base remained unmatched. CDR3 size: 16 residues. CDR3 nucleotide sequence: TGCGCCAGCAGCTTGACTAGCGGGGGGGTCCAAGAGACCCAGTACTTC. Translated, it gives CASSLTSGGVQETQYF.

Concerning this clone: This sample includes further DNA sequences coding for the same CDR3. V gene TRBV14 combines with J gene TRBJ2-2; 7 nucleotides line up with TRBD2. The CDR3 extends over 13 amino acids. V shed 4 bases, J shed 5 bases, and the junction held 1 base outside the gene matches. CDR1 SGHDN and CDR2 FVKESK come from the germline V gene. The CDR3 region has the DNA TGTGCCAGCAGCCCGCGGGGGACCGGGGAGCTGTTTTTT. It specifies CASSPRGTGELFF.

V is TRBV19 and J is TRBJ1-1; 10 nucleotides line up with TRBD1. The CDR3 contains 17 residues. V lost 0 bases and J lost 1; bases outside the gene matches: 5. CDR1 is LNHDA and CDR2 is SQIVND in the germline V gene (reference sequence). DNA of the CDR3: TGTGCCAGTAGTATAGATCCGCGGGACAGGGGGAACACTGAAGCTTTCTTT. It is translated as CASSIDPRDRGNTEAFF.

The gene calls are TRBV6-5 and TRBJ1-1, with D unclear. The CDR3 contains 13 residues. Germline CDR1 MNHEY, CDR2 SVGAGI. V lost 3 bases, J lost 1 base, and 6 bases lay in between. The CDR3 protein is CASSYSRNTEAFF. The DNA of the CDR3 is TGTGCCAGCAGTTATTCCAGGAACACTGAAGCTTTCTTT.

The CDR3 region is CASKDPGSAKTF. As DNA, the CDR3 is TGTGCCAGCAAAGACCCAGGGTCCGCTAAAACCTTC. This rearrangement joins TRBV28 to TRBJ1-2; weak D call: TRBD1 (5 bases). V was trimmed by 7 bases and J by 14 bases, leaving 20 bases between them. Germline V gene data show CDR1 as MDHEN and CDR2 as SYDVKM. The CDR3 totals 12 residues.

The chain uses TRBV4-2 and TRBJ1-1; weak D call: TRBD1 (6 bases). V shed 3 bases and J shed 3 bases, with 14 bases lying between them. Germline V gene lookup returns CDR1 LGHNA and CDR2 YNFKEQ. The CDR3 loop spans 15 amino acids. The DNA for the CDR3 is TGTGCCAGCAGCCACTTAAAGGGGGGGGACACTGAAGCTTTCTTT. Protein sequence: CASSHLKGGDTEAFF.

The genes are TRBV15 and TRBJ1-1, with D tentatively TRBD1 (5 bases). CDR3 length: 15 residues. The V and J ends lost 2 bases and 6 bases respectively, with 16 bases between them. Looked up from germline, CDR1 is LNHNV and CDR2 is YYDKDF (reference sequence). The CDR3 DNA is TGTGCCACCAGCAGATCAGGGCAGACGGTCGCTGAAGCTTTCTTT. Protein product: CATSRSGQTVAEAFF.

DNA for the CDR3: TGTGCCAGCAGGACTGTAGGTAGGGAGGATGGCTACACCTTC. Translating gives CASRTVGREDGYTF. The chain combines TRBV11-3 with TRBJ1-2; D unresolved. The CDR3 length is 14 residues. Trimming stripped 6 bases from V and 6 bases from J, with 17 bases between. Germline CDR1 reads SGHNT; CDR2 reads YENEEA.

The chain has TRBV20-1 and TRBJ1-1; the match to TRBD1 covers 7 bases. Germline loops: CDR1 DFQATT, CDR2 SNEGSKA (reference sequence). The V gene end was trimmed by 6 bases and the J gene end by 4 bases; junction bases not matched to a gene: 2. The CDR3 covers 11 residues. CDR3 sequence: CSATGATEAFF. CDR3 DNA: TGCAGTGCCACAGGGGCCACTGAAGCTTTCTTT.

This rearrangement joins TRBV5-1 to TRBJ2-6; D is uncertain. The V gene lost 0 bases and the J gene lost 0 bases, with 10 bases spanning the gap. CDR3 length: 17 amino acids. In germline, CDR1 is SGHRS, CDR2 YFSETQ. The DNA of the CDR3 is TGCGCCAGCAGCTTGGTACCGAGGTACTCTGGGGCCAACGTCCTGACTTTC. Protein product: CASSLVPRYSGANVLTF. Drawing the rest from reference TRBV5-1 and TRBJ2-6, the complete variable domain is KAGVTQTPRYLIKTRGQQVTLSCSPISGHRSVSWYQQTPGQGLQFLFEYFSETQRNKGNFPGRFSGRQFSNSRSEMNVSTLELGDSALYLCASSLVPRYSGANVLTFGAGSRLTVL.

This chain links TRBV28 with TRBJ2-5; maybe TRBD2 (6 bases). The CDR3 length is 14 residues. Between the trimmed V and J ends, which lost 5 bases and 5 bases, there was a span of 15 bases. Germline CDR1 MDHEN, CDR2 SYDVKM. The CDR3 nucleotides are TGTGCCAGCAGTGCGGGCGGGGTAGGGGAGACCCAGTACTTC. It codes for CASSAGGVGETQYF.

This chain connects TRBV5-1 to TRBJ2-7, with 8 bases that match TRBD2. CDR1 and CDR2 from the germline V gene are SGHRS and YFSETQ. This CDR3 contains 15 residues. With V trimmed by 0 bases and J by 4 bases, 6 bases remained unmatched. The CDR3 bases are TGCGCCAGCAGCTTGGGCGGCGGGGGGCAATACGAGCAGTACTTC. Protein: CASSLGGGGQYEQYF.

The CDR3: CASRSGSHQPQHF. The CDR3 region has the DNA TGTGCCAGCAGATCAGGGTCGCATCAGCCCCAGCATTTT. The V gene is TRBV28, the J gene TRBJ1-5; D is perhaps TRBD1 (5 bases). This CDR3 contains 13 residues. Per the germline V gene, CDR1 is MDHEN and CDR2 is SYDVKM. Deletions cut 6 bases from V and 5 bases from J, with 11 bases between.

The rearrangement links TRBV7-7 to TRBJ2-7; 11 nucleotides align to TRBD1. CDR1 and CDR2 (germline): SSHAT, FNYEAQ (reference sequence). The V segment lost 5 bases and the J segment 0 bases; nucleotides outside the gene matches: 9. The CDR3 runs to 17 residues. CDR3 nucleotides: TGTGCCAGCAGCCCTTTCTCCGGGACAGGGGGCTCCTACGAGCAGTACTTC. It is translated as CASSPFSGTGGSYEQYF.

The chain links TRBV4-1 to TRBJ2-1, with D uncertain. From germline, CDR1 is MGHRA and CDR2 YSYEKL. V lost 6 bases and J 7 bases, leaving 13 bases between the germline ends. This CDR3 has 13 amino acids. DNA for the CDR3: TGCGCCAGCAGGGGCCCTTCGAGAAATGAGCAGTTCTTC. Translated, it gives CASRGPSRNEQFF.

The chain uses TRBV6-1 and TRBJ2-7; D remains unclear. Germline values: CDR1 MNHNS, CDR2 SASEGT. Trimming removed 6 bases from V and 0 bases from J, with 9 bases in between. This CDR3 has 13 residues. The CDR3: CASRSGSSYEQYF. CDR3 sequence (DNA): TGTGCCAGCAGATCAGGCAGCTCCTACGAGCAGTACTTC.

The CDR3 is CASSRRGQLNEKLFF. CDR3 bases: TGTGCCAGCAGCCGACGAGGGCAGTTAAATGAAAAACTGTTTTTT. The chain is built from TRBV7-6 and TRBJ1-4; no definite D call. Germline CDR1 SGHVS, CDR2 FNYEAQ. This CDR3 comprises 15 residues. Trimming shortened V by 5 bases and J by 5 bases, and 15 bases separated the two germline ends.

The chain recombines TRBV28 with TRBJ1-2; D is uncertain. The V end was cut by 6 bases, the J end by 2 bases, with 10 bases between. The CDR3 loop spans 13 amino acids. CDR1 MDHEN and CDR2 SYDVKM come from the germline V gene. CDR3 residues: CASSLATNYGYTF. The CDR3 DNA reads TGTGCCAGCAGCCTAGCAACAAACTATGGCTACACCTTC.

The V and J genes are TRBV2 and TRBJ2-5; D is possibly TRBD2 (5 bases). The CDR3 extends over 12 amino acids. In germline, CDR1 is SNHLY, CDR2 FYNNEI. V lost 6 bases, J lost 2 bases, and 7 bases lay in between. CDR3 DNA sequence: TGTGCCAGCAGAGGACTGCAAGAGACCCAGTACTTC. It translates to CASRGLQETQYF.

This rearrangement joins TRBV7-2 to TRBJ1-1; D remains ambiguous. The CDR3 consists of 13 residues. Between the trimmed V and J ends, which lost 3 bases and 5 bases, there was a span of 10 bases. CDR1 is SGHTA and CDR2 is FQGNSA in the germline V gene. CDR3 coding DNA: TGTGCCAGCAGCTTTGTGCGGGTTACTGAAGCTTTCTTT. It yields the protein CASSFVRVTEAFF.